The present T cell receptor beta chain was sequenced within a study of cytomegalovirus exposure and HLA in healthy donors (dated by TCRdb to about 2017). Study-wide context: In an earlier analysis of under 750 of the donors, 250 to 350 Gb of sequence data and about 110 million unique TCR beta sequences from 150 million to 200 million T cells were reported. HLA typing covered class I and class II loci at four-digit resolution. Across 398 genotyped donors of the cohort, an average of roughly 200,000 unique TCR beta nucleotide sequences per donor were sequenced, and around 19% of those sequences were non-productive. A later analysis re-analyzed previously published TCR beta repertoires from 660 or so donors and added high-resolution HLA genotyping to study TCR occurrence patterns. Around 320 gigabases of sequencing data and roughly 90 million unique TCR sequences were included in an early release covering 550 to 650 HLA-typed donors. Using immunosequencing, the study profiled T cell repertoires from about 650 subjects and related those repertoires to cytomegalovirus serostatus. Along with the roughly 700-subject first cohort, a separate validation cohort of over 90 different subjects was used. High-throughput TCR immunosequencing, statistical association of individual TCRs with disease status, and machine learning were combined to predict cytomegalovirus infection status. The number of donors typed differed by locus, with roughly 629-640 for A, B, C, DRB1 and DQB1, roughly 520 for DQA1, 600 to 610 for DPA1, and over 400 for DPB1. A later genetic analysis took genome-wide SNP genotypes for 398 of the 666 donors and used that subset as a discovery cohort. Every discovery cohort repertoire had been produced on one sequencing platform. Five DR-DQ haplotypes were treated as single units for association and clustering because of strong linkage in the cohort. Among the roughly 400 genotyped donors, around 81% belonged to the genetic ancestry cluster associated with self-reported Caucasian donors. In the later analysis, no new phenotypic data were used to find candidate immune exposures; instead, reliance was placed on TCR beta sequences and their occurrence across donors. Alongside the repertoire data, information on donor age, sex, ethnicity and CMV serostatus was compiled. In an earlier analysis of a few hundred of the donors, high-throughput TCR beta sequencing was used to judge whether each TCR beta V gene segment behaved as functional or pseudogenic. The aim of the study was to test whether cataloging public T cell receptors could identify signatures of past pathogen exposure. The full study reports these points: For the cohort, immune exposure information was limited to CMV serostatus. Linkage disequilibrium might explain the correlated functional status among segregating V segments, but an unknown experimental factor could not be ruled out. Across donors, most TCR sequences were observed very rarely, whereas some public TCRs were present in many individuals. Roughly uniform sequencing depth across donors was assumed in presence/absence analyses, although this assumption may not hold. The authors suggested that the approach could potentially be extended to other disease states and immunological phenotypes. In vitro tests confirmed that a few of the cytomegalovirus-associated TCR beta chains recognize cytomegalovirus antigens. V-gene and J-gene trimming of TCR beta chains was associated with a missense DCLRE1C variant in a later genetic analysis, and the association was replicated in an independent cohort. In a later analysis, the rate of TCR association differed among HLA loci, with DRB1 alleles having the most associated TCRs and HLA-C alleles having the fewest. A cluster of highly shared sequence variants was judged likely to represent a technical artifact of the sequencing pipeline. When HLA alleles, especially DR and DQ, strongly co-occurred, attributing TCR associations to individual alleles was difficult. A later analysis found that most CMV-associated TCR beta chains appeared HLA-restricted, with HLA associations seemingly driven largely by CMV exposure. Because some donors lacked HLA typing at each locus, the association tests relied only on the typed subset. The earlier analysis of some 560 of the donors excluded some 15 rarely observed V segments, including chromosome 9 orphons, because counts were too low. In the study, about 150 TCR beta chains were listed as associated with cytomegalovirus. Specific HLA alleles were associated with some 15,000 TCR beta sequences at a false discovery rate of 0.05 in a later analysis. In a later analysis, several top co-occurrence clusters were reported to appear linked to parvovirus B19, influenza, CMV and Epstein-Barr virus. A further reported finding was that TCR beta sequences accurately predicted the HLA-A and HLA-B alleles for most subjects in the first cohort. In both the original and validation cohorts, the classifier was reported to diagnose cytomegalovirus status with high specificity and sensitivity. An earlier analysis of around 540 of the donors showed that most TCR beta V segments appeared in productive rearrangements either about 87% or about 30% of the time, which broadly matched IMGT annotations. This cohort had only TCR beta chains sequenced, and the lack of alpha or paired-chain data limited which features could be detected. According to a later genetic analysis, donors in an Asian-associated ancestry cluster had fewer N-insertions in productive TCRs than the approximately 670-donor mean. In a later analysis, HLA-associated TCR beta chains were found to be more clonally expanded and to have lower generation probabilities than equally common non-associated chains.

In total, 500 to 700 healthy bone marrow donors made up the cohort. At the time of sampling, all cohort members were nominally healthy, though unrecorded immune exposures were likely present. The donor tested CMV seronegative, placing the donor among the 352 seronegative members of the cohort. A peripheral blood sample was provided by each donor, and peripheral blood mononuclear cells were used for TCR beta sequencing. The Qiagen DNeasy Blood Extraction Kit was used to extract genomic DNA from the blood cell samples. A remark on this clone: What antigen it recognizes has not been identified. No per-base quality is available; no much larger clone lies one base away.

The library was made by the immunoSEQ multiplex PCR assay. A mixture of 60 forward primers for TCR Vbeta segments and 13 reverse primers for TCR Jbeta segments was used in the multiplex PCR. The CDR3 region of rearranged TCR beta genes was amplified from genomic DNA with a multiplex PCR assay. The amplified TCR beta libraries were sequenced on the Illumina HiSeq System as 87-base-pair reads. Per the original workflow: A later analysis counted around 72 million unique TCR beta chains across the 550 to 800 repertoires, and some 11 million of these chains were shared by at least two donors. A nearest-neighbor algorithm error-corrected the raw reads and collapsed the reads into unique sequences, merging closely related sequences to remove PCR and sequencing errors. CDR3 sequences were aligned to IMGT reference sequences to assign V, D and J gene segments. Each retained sequence needed at least a six-nucleotide match to both a V gene segment and a J gene segment. A rearrangement counted as productive if the CDR3 had no stop codons and remained in frame with V and J, and every other rearrangement counted as non-productive. Following IMGT convention, CDR3 was defined as the stretch from the second conserved V-encoded cysteine to the conserved J-encoded phenylalanine. Sequences without an unambiguous match to a single V gene segment were excluded from the earlier analysis of 500 to 700 of the donors. An earlier analysis of fewer than 750 of the donors called V segments functional above 56.7% productive rearrangements and segregating when the between-donor standard deviation exceeded 5%. A statistical classification framework was built to diagnose cytomegalovirus status from the catalog of TCR beta chain sequences. V and J gene assignment, in a later analysis, came from comparing TCR nucleotide sequences with IMGT/GENE-DB human TR gene sequences. Using the TCRdist pipeline, a later analysis assigned CDR3 sequences along with most-parsimonious VDJ recombination scenarios. A later analysis defined each TCR beta chain by its CDR3 amino acid sequence plus V-gene family, and excluded reads lacking a unique V-gene family. In a later analysis, fewer than 600 highly shared, low-generation-probability nucleotide sequences were removed to address suspected cross-contamination and a sequencing artifact. For each public chain, a later analysis derived a clonal expansion index from normalized ranks of inferred template counts within each repertoire. In a later analysis, generation probabilities were computed with a VDJ recombination model fitted to out-of-frame rearrangements, and the resulting probabilities were checked against IGoR. Hypergeometric tests were used in a later analysis to score TCR-TCR, TCR-HLA and TCR-CMV co-occurrence, with a repertoire-size bias correction applied to the TCR pairs. False discovery rates were estimated in a later analysis by permuting HLA or CMV assignments 20 times. In a later analysis, co-occurring TCRs were grouped with DBSCAN, and TCRdist sequence similarity was added when clustering was performed within HLA-allele-positive subsets. Repertoires with fewer than 30,000 or more than 120,000 public chains, plus five repertoires with anomalous nucleotide sharing, were excluded from co-occurrence clustering. Held by TCRdb, this immuneACCESS table contains in-frame sequences only and omits some clones. Under half of the omission traces to an unresolved V gene where checked; the cause of the rest is unknown. V and J calls and clone size are as listed in that table; D and trimming were resolved from the DNA. This sample is represented by about 140,000 clones; approximately 82% of them were singletons. Around 3.4% of the sample belongs to the ten largest clones.

Sample: PBMCs. This clonotype was sampled from a man aged 40-49 years in good health and CMV-seronegative.

The CDR3 in this case is CAISRELVYGYTF. In nucleotides, the sequence is TGTGCCATCAGTAGGGAGCTAGTCTATGGCTACACCTTC. The sequence is built from TRBV10-3 and TRBJ1-2; a confident D gene designation cannot be given. For CDR1 and CDR2, the germline V gene lists ENHRY and SYGVKD. V is shortened by 5 bases, J by 4 bases, and the region joining them spans 11 bases. The CDR3 sequence holds 13 residues, the cysteine and phenylalanine included. Only the CDR3 region is kept as DNA, spanning 39 bases read in frame from base 1.